The clone carrying this T cell receptor beta chain has only a few counts. Its antigen remains unidentified. The data were taken from a study of identical twins. The cDNA had a unique molecular identifier and a template-switch universal primer site. TCRdb itself ran the 5' RACE reads through MiXCR, one entry per CDR3 protein. Here the sample spans 1,800,000 or so distinct CDR3 sequences, more than 30% being singletons. The study, taken as a whole, reports: In cord blood, abundant beta clonotypes had fewer insertions; memory showed no trend.

Sequenced material: cord blood. The receptor comes from a newborn girl in good health.

Here the CDR3 DNA reads TGTGCCAGTAGGGGCCGGTCATGGCACAATGAGCAGTTCTTC. Translating it yields CASRGRSWHNEQFF. The chain recombines TRBV19 with TRBJ2-1; D uncertain. Germline CDR1 and CDR2: LNHDA and SQIVND (reference sequence). The CDR3 totals 14 residues. Trimming stripped 6 bases from V and 5 bases from J, with 14 bases between.